The 26 T cell receptor beta chains below come from one sample, sequenced in a study of T cell clonotyping in hematopoietic cell transplantation. As to time point: recipient sample about 28 days before transplant, after cytoreduction. The assay was immunoSEQ multiplex PCR, and TCRdb's table has in-frame clones only and misses some. The sample contains fewer than 100,000 clones, around 96% of which appear only once. The material sequenced was peripheral blood mononuclear cells, taken before stem cell transplant. These receptor sequences come from a woman aged 45-65 years with acute myeloid leukemia. Some clones in this sample may be carry-over from other donors' samples.

This chain uses TRBV19 with TRBJ2-7, with TRBD2 matching over 8 bases. The J segment lost 6 bases and the V segment lost 2 bases, leaving 12 bases of the junction unmatched. Germline V CDR1 and CDR2: LNHDA, SQIVND (reference sequence). The CDR3 totals 16 residues. For the CDR3, the DNA is TGTGCCAGTAGTATATTAACGGGAGGGCCCATGACCGAGCAGTACTTC. Residues: CASSILTGGPMTEQYF.

V gene TRBV7-3 combines with J gene TRBJ1-1; a weak D match, TRBD1 (6 bases). V was cut by 4 bases and J by 2 bases, with 11 bases left in between. The CDR3 extends over 14 amino acids. Germline V lookup: CDR1 SGHTA, CDR2 FQGTGA. The chain's CDR3 is CASSSGQINTEAFF. DNA of the CDR3: TGTGCCAGCAGCTCGGGACAAATAAACACTGAAGCTTTCTTT.

The rearrangement joins TRBV7-8 to TRBJ1-1; 8 nucleotides match TRBD1. The CDR3 is 15 amino acids. Losses at the gene ends were 1 base for V and 1 base for J; bases not matched to a gene: 2. Germline CDR1 reads SGHVS; CDR2 reads FQNEAQ. The CDR3: CASSLGGTGNTEAFF. Here the CDR3 DNA reads TGTGCCAGCAGCTTAGGGGGGACAGGGAACACTGAAGCTTTCTTT.

The chain joins TRBV30 to TRBJ1-1, with D perhaps matching TRBD1 (5 bases). This CDR3 is 14 amino acids long. V was cut by 4 bases and J by 4 bases, with 16 bases left in between. The germline V gene has CDR1 GTSNPN and CDR2 SVGIG (reference sequence). In nucleotides, the CDR3 is TGTGCCTGGACCCCTTTTGGGGGTAGCACTGAAGCTTTCTTT. As protein: CAWTPFGGSTEAFF.

This chain joins TRBV28 and TRBJ1-2; 10 bases line up with TRBD1. CDR3 length: 15 residues. Unmatched junction bases numbered 6, after V lost 5 bases and J lost 3 bases. The germline CDR1 and CDR2 sequences are MDHEN and SYDVKM. CDR3 DNA sequence: TGTGCCAGCAGTCTCTCTGGACAGGGGGACTATGGCTACACCTTC. Its translation is CASSLSGQGDYGYTF.

Comment on this clone: Compared with germline, one end of the junction differs, possibly owing to a read error. The chain is built from TRBV2 and TRBJ2-2; no clear D gene. Germline CDR1 SNHLY, CDR2 FYNNEI. The CDR3 consists of 12 residues. CDR3 loop: CASRPNTGELFF. The CDR3 bases are TGTGCCAGCAGGCCGAATACCGGGGAGCTGTTTTTT.

This chain joins TRBV29-1 and TRBJ2-7; 7 bases align to TRBD1. Trimming at V came to 8 bases and at J to 4 bases, leaving 17 bases not matched to a gene. CDR1 SQVTM and CDR2 ANQGSEA come from the germline V gene. CDR3 length: 15 residues. The DNA of the CDR3 is TGCAGCATGACCCAGACCGGGACAGAGAATTACGAGCAGTACTTC. Translating it yields CSMTQTGTENYEQYF.

This clone was seen only once. The chain is built from TRBV5-1 and TRBJ1-3; D is uncertain. The CDR3 is 14 residues long. Germline V gene sequence: CDR1 SGHRS, CDR2 YFSETQ. Trimming left V 0 bases short and J 2 bases short, with 6 bases between. CDR3 sequence: CASSLEATGNTIYF. The CDR3 nucleotides read TGCGCCAGCAGCTTGGAAGCTACTGGAAACACCATATATTTT.

This chain uses TRBV27 with TRBJ1-5, with D unresolved. Germline V gene sequence: CDR1 MNHEY, CDR2 SMNVEV (reference sequence). V lost 8 bases and J 9 bases, leaving 8 bases between the germline ends. CDR3 length: 10 residues. CDR3 in amino acids: CASGEAPQHF. In nucleotides, the CDR3 is TGTGCCAGCGGGGAGGCGCCCCAGCATTTT.

The count of this clone is one. This chain uses TRBV11-2 with TRBJ1-2; D is unresolved. Germline CDR1 is SGHAT and CDR2 is FQNNGV. CDR3 size: 12 residues. V lost 2 bases, J lost 2 bases, and 3 bases lay in between. CDR3 DNA sequence: TGTGCCAGCAGCTTACAAAACTATGGCTACACCTTC. Translating it yields CASSLQNYGYTF.

The rearrangement joins TRBV28 to TRBJ2-7; 8 positions match TRBD2. Trimming removed 6 bases from V and 3 bases from J; junction bases left unmatched: 7. The CDR3 is made up of 14 amino acids. Per germline, CDR1 MDHEN and CDR2 SYDVKM. As DNA, the CDR3 is TGTGCCAGCAGGGGGGCGGGAGGTCACTACGAGCAGTACTTC. Its translation is CASRGAGGHYEQYF.

The CDR3: CASSLAYGGRFTDTQYF. In DNA form, the CDR3 reads TGTGCCAGCAGCTTAGCGTACGGGGGGCGCTTCACAGATACGCAGTATTTT. The V gene is TRBV7-2, the J gene TRBJ2-3, with D possibly TRBD2 on 7 matching bases. Trimming took off 0 bases at V and 2 bases at J, with 15 bases between the two ends. Germline lookup yields CDR1 SGHTA and CDR2 FQGNSA. This CDR3 has 17 residues.

CDR3 nucleotide sequence: TGTGCCAGCCAGAGGGACAGGCAATGGAGCACTGAAGCTTTCTTT. It translates to CASQRDRQWSTEAFF. This chain joins TRBV27 and TRBJ1-1; 8 bases agree with TRBD1. This CDR3 comprises 15 residues. Losses at the gene ends were 8 bases for V and 4 bases for J; bases not matched to a gene: 12. Germline CDR1 MNHEY, CDR2 SMNVEV (reference sequence).

The chain has TRBV30 and TRBJ2-2; D may be TRBD2 (6 bases). Trimming left V 2 bases short and J 0 bases short, with 10 bases between. Germline CDR1 and CDR2: GTSNPN and SVGIG (reference sequence). This CDR3 has 15 residues. The DNA for the CDR3 is TGTGCCTGGAGTTGGGCGGGATCGAACACCGGGGAGCTGTTTTTT. Its protein product is CAWSWAGSNTGELFF.

The V call is TRBV11-1, the J call TRBJ1-6; D is unclear. The germline V gene encodes CDR1 SGHAT and CDR2 FQDESV (reference sequence). This CDR3 is 14 amino acids long. V dropped 5 bases and J dropped 5 bases, with 10 bases sitting between them. The CDR3: CASSQRANNSPLHF. The CDR3 region has the DNA TGTGCCAGCAGCCAAAGGGCCAATAATTCACCCCTCCACTTT.

This chain links TRBV5-6 with TRBJ1-5; D call uncertain. Per the germline V gene, CDR1 is SGHDT and CDR2 is YYEEEE. The CDR3 length is 16 residues. V shed 1 base and J shed 2 bases, with 13 bases lying between them. The CDR3 protein is CASSLLGWGGNQPQHF. The CDR3 region has the DNA TGTGCCAGCAGCTTGTTGGGTTGGGGTGGCAATCAGCCCCAGCATTTT.

The rearrangement links TRBV11-2 to TRBJ1-1; D possibly corresponds to TRBD1 (5 bases). Germline CDR1 SGHAT, CDR2 FQNNGV. CDR3 length: 12 residues. Between the trimmed V and J ends, which lost 5 bases and 8 bases, there was a span of 12 bases. CDR3 sequence: CASSDATEEAFF. The CDR3 bases are TGTGCCAGCAGCGATGCGACAGAAGAAGCTTTCTTT.

The V gene is TRBV21-1, the J gene TRBJ1-5. TRBV21-1 is tagged as a pseudogene. This CDR3 is built from 19 residues. The CDR3 protein is CASTKGRRPIKLSNQPQHF. The CDR3 DNA sequence: TGTGCCAGCACCAAAGGACGGCGGCCGATTAAACTTAGCAATCAGCCCCAGCATTTT.

The chain has TRBV11-2 and TRBJ1-1; tentative D call: TRBD1 (6 bases). Trimming cost V 0 bases and J 11 bases, with 19 bases left between them. This CDR3 region has 15 residues. Germline values: CDR1 SGHAT, CDR2 FQNNGV. CDR3 loop: CASSLDPQVGGWAFF. The CDR3 DNA reads TGTGCCAGCAGCTTAGATCCCCAGGTTGGGGGCTGGGCTTTCTTT.

This rearrangement joins TRBV30 to TRBJ1-1, with 7 positions matching TRBD1. This CDR3 spans 13 amino acids. Germline V lookup: CDR1 GTSNPN, CDR2 SVGIG (reference sequence). The ends lost 5 bases at V and 1 base at J; junction bases unmatched: 4. The DNA for the CDR3 is TGTGCCTGGTACAGGGGCGGGAACACTGAAGCTTTCTTT. Its translation: CAWYRGGNTEAFF.

This rearrangement joins TRBV5-8 to TRBJ2-1; D could derive from TRBD1 or TRBD2 (5 bases each). CDR3 size: 14 residues. Trimming took 2 bases from V and 5 from J, leaving 11 bases between them. The germline gives CDR1 SGHTS, CDR2 YDEGEE. The DNA of the CDR3 is TGTGCCAGCAGCTTAATGGGGGTAAACAATGAGCAGTTCTTC. Its protein product is CASSLMGVNNEQFF.

V gene TRBV6-1 combines with J gene TRBJ1-1, with D perhaps TRBD1 (6 bases). Germline V gene sequence: CDR1 MNHNS, CDR2 SASEGT. The CDR3 has 15 amino acids. Trimming removed 5 bases from V and 1 base from J, with 14 bases in between. CDR3 nucleotides: TGTGCCAGCAGTCTAGAGGGACATTCGAACACTGAAGCTTTCTTT. It encodes CASSLEGHSNTEAFF.

This clone has a single count. V gene TRBV29-1 combines with J gene TRBJ2-7, with D hard to call. The CDR3 totals 11 residues. Trimming left V 4 bases short and J 1 base short, with 5 bases between. Germline V gene data show CDR1 as SQVTM and CDR2 as ANQGSEA. The CDR3 region is CSVVESYEQYF. CDR3 nucleotides: TGCAGCGTTGTTGAATCCTACGAGCAGTACTTC.

The V call is TRBV6-5, the J call TRBJ2-5; no clear D. V lost 0 bases and J 6 bases, leaving 2 bases between the germline ends. Germline lookup yields CDR1 MNHEY and CDR2 SVGAGI. The CDR3 has 11 residues. The CDR3 spells CASSYSQTQYF. CDR3 coding DNA: TGTGCCAGCAGTTACTCCCAGACCCAGTACTTC.

This chain links TRBV6-1 with TRBJ2-7; TRBD2 aligns across 7 bases. This CDR3 has 10 amino acids. The germline V gene has CDR1 MNHNS and CDR2 SASEGT. V lost 11 bases and J lost 3; bases outside the gene matches: 1. Here the CDR3 DNA reads TGTGCCGGCGGGGGCTACGAGCAGTACTTC. This encodes CAGGGYEQYF.

The rearrangement joins TRBV7-2 to TRBJ2-3, with 8 positions matching TRBD1. CDR1 and CDR2 (germline): SGHTA, FQGNSA. CDR3 size: 14 residues. J was trimmed by 7 bases and V by 6 bases; bases with no gene match: 9. CDR3 DNA sequence: TGTGCCAGCAGGGGACAGGCCCAGGGTAATACGCAGTATTTT. This gives the protein CASRGQAQGNTQYF. The full variable domain, its missing parts supplied by reference TRBV7-2 and TRBJ2-3, is GAGVSQSPSNKVTEKGKDVELRCDPISGHTALYWYRQSLGQGLEFLIYFQGNSAPDKSGLPSDRFSAERTGGSVSTLTIQRTQQEDSAVYLCASRGQAQGNTQYFGPGTRLTVL.